The present TCR beta chain was sequenced within a study of blood T cell repertoires in COVID-19. Whole-study context: Italy, Spain and the United States were the sources of the convalescent and acute COVID-19 samples. T cells, B-cell-depleted T cells, or PBMCs provided the cDNA or gDNA that served as material.

Original methodology: Scientists estimated how many nucleated cells there were by amplifying reference gene primers. Assay used: immunoSEQ multiplex PCR; TCRdb lists only in-frame clones, some missing. The DNA gave D and trimming, while V, J and clone size come from that table. The sample lists nearly 55,000 clones; roughly nine tenths were seen once. In germline, CDR1 is LNHDA, CDR2 SQIVND (reference sequence). Trimming took off 6 bases at V and 2 bases at J, with 11 bases between the two ends. CDR3 length: 14 residues. The table lists this clone with a few counts. J is TRBJ1-5 and V is TRBV19; D is perhaps TRBD1 (6 bases). This sequence was found in a woman aged 55 to 70 with active or convalescent COVID-19. The sequenced sample consisted of peripheral blood. The CDR3 sequence: CASSRGQGNQPQHF. CDR3 coding DNA: TGTGCCAGTAGCCGGGGACAAGGCAATCAGCCCCAGCATTTT.